This passage covers 14 T cell receptor beta chains from one sample sequenced in a study of cytotoxic CD8 clonotypes in ibrutinib-treated CLL. Profiling relied on immunoSEQ multiplex PCR, and the TCRdb table lists in-frame clones only, not all of them. The sample has about 68,000 clones, over 75% seen once; the top ten hold roughly 7.1%. The specimen comprised PBMCs, sampled at disease progression, from a patient treated with ibrutinib. The origin of the receptors is a human donor with chronic lymphocytic leukemia.

The chain combines TRBV11-2 with TRBJ2-5, with 8 bases matching TRBD2. Germline lookup yields CDR1 SGHAT and CDR2 FQNNGV. V trimming: 3 bases; J trimming: 0 bases; junction bases outside the gene matches: 6. CDR3 size: 16 residues. CDR3 nucleotide sequence: TGTGCCAGCAGCTTTGTGGCTAGCGGGCACCAAGAGACCCAGTACTTC. Translation: CASSFVASGHQETQYF.

This chain joins TRBV5-1 and TRBJ2-7; TRBD2 aligns across 11 bases. The CDR3 is 22 amino acids. From germline, CDR1 is SGHRS and CDR2 YFSETQ. Germline trimming cut 0 bases from V and 2 bases from J; bases unmatched to any gene: 22. CDR3 in DNA: TGCGCCAGCAGCTTGGCCTCAGTTATAGGGGGGACTAGCGGCCGGACCGCCTACGAGCAGTACTTC. Protein: CASSLASVIGGTSGRTAYEQYF. The whole variable domain, filled in from reference TRBV5-1 and TRBJ2-7, reads KAGVTQTPRYLIKTRGQQVTLSCSPISGHRSVSWYQQTPGQGLQFLFEYFSETQRNKGNFPGRFSGRQFSNSRSEMNVSTLELGDSALYLCASSLASVIGGTSGRTAYEQYFGPGTRLTVT.

The rearrangement joins TRBV7-6 to TRBJ2-7; weak D call: TRBD1 (7 bases). V lost 1 base, J lost 0 bases, and 19 bases lay in between. This CDR3 comprises 18 residues. Germline V gene sequence: CDR1 SGHVS, CDR2 FNYEAQ. The CDR3 is CASSLGSRGEASSYEQYF. The CDR3, as DNA: TGTGCCAGCAGCTTAGGTAGCAGGGGGGAAGCAAGCTCCTACGAGCAGTACTTC. Combining the CDR3 with reference TRBV7-6 and TRBJ2-7 gives the whole variable domain GAGVSQSPRYKVTKRGQDVALRCDPISGHVSLYWYRQALGQGPEFLTYFNYEAQQDKSGLPNDRFSAERPEGSISTLTIQRTEQRDSAMYRCASSLGSRGEASSYEQYFGPGTRLTVT.

The chain uses TRBV20-1 and TRBJ2-1; unclear D gene. V was pared by 5 bases and J by 9 bases, with 8 bases between. Per germline, CDR1 DFQATT and CDR2 SNEGSKA (reference sequence). The CDR3 totals 10 residues. CDR3 sequence reads: CSASEFEQFF. CDR3 in DNA: TGCAGTGCTTCGGAATTTGAGCAGTTCTTC.

The V gene is TRBV28, the J gene TRBJ2-1, with 10 nucleotides matching TRBD2. Germline CDR1 and CDR2: MDHEN and SYDVKM. V dropped 3 bases and J dropped 3; count of bases not matched to a gene: 17. The CDR3 has 20 residues. This CDR3 reads CASSFLLAGARTERYNEQFF. The CDR3 DNA is TGTGCCAGCAGTTTCTTGCTAGCGGGGGCAAGAACCGAGCGCTACAATGAGCAGTTCTTC.

The chain links TRBV19 to TRBJ1-1; D might be TRBD1 (5 bases). Germline V gene sequence: CDR1 LNHDA, CDR2 SQIVND (reference sequence). The V end lost 7 bases, the J end lost 5 bases, and 14 bases lay between the germline ends. The CDR3 length is 13 residues. CDR3 loop: CASNEGIATEAFF. As DNA, the CDR3 is TGTGCCAGTAACGAGGGGATAGCAACTGAAGCTTTCTTT.

The CDR3 region has the DNA TGTGCCAGCAGCTTAGCAGGGACCGGGGAGCTGTTTTTT. The encoded protein is CASSLAGTGELFF. The V and J genes are TRBV7-8 and TRBJ2-2; D gene unclear. Germline CDR1 reads SGHVS; CDR2 reads FQNEAQ. The CDR3 loop spans 13 amino acids. V lost 0 bases, J lost 5 bases, and 4 bases lay in between.

V usage is TRBV7-8 and J usage is TRBJ2-3, with D tentatively TRBD2 (5 bases). CDR3 length: 19 amino acids. V shed 4 bases and J shed 2 bases, with 25 bases lying between them. CDR1 is SGHVS, CDR2 FQNEAQ, per germline. CDR3 in amino acids: CASSSVGVRRAVFTDTQYF. The CDR3 DNA reads TGTGCCAGCAGCTCAGTCGGGGTGAGAAGGGCGGTTTTCACAGATACGCAGTATTTT.

This clone was counted a few times. V gene TRBV29-1 combines with J gene TRBJ1-2; D unresolved. The germline V gene encodes CDR1 SQVTM and CDR2 ANQGSEA. V was pared by 5 bases and J by 7 bases, with 8 bases between. CDR3 size: 10 residues. The CDR3 reads CSVLGSGYTF. The CDR3 DNA follows: TGCAGCGTTTTGGGGTCTGGCTACACCTTC.

This chain joins TRBV7-9 and TRBJ2-5; D is undetermined. Trimming pared 1 base from V and 3 bases from J, leaving 9 bases between. In germline, CDR1 is SEHNR, CDR2 FQNEAQ (reference sequence). This CDR3 is built from 14 residues. CDR3 DNA sequence: TGTGCCAGCAGCTTAGGGTACAGAGAAGAGACCCAGTACTTC. Translated, it gives CASSLGYREETQYF.

This chain connects TRBV7-9 to TRBJ1-1; the D is unclear. The CDR3 is made up of 12 amino acids. V gave up 5 bases and J gave up 1 base, with 5 bases separating them. From germline, CDR1 is SEHNR and CDR2 FQNEAQ (reference sequence). As DNA, the CDR3 is TGTGCCAGCAGCCAGAAGAACACTGAAGCTTTCTTT. It encodes CASSQKNTEAFF.

The chain links TRBV5-1 to TRBJ1-5; D not resolved. This CDR3 has 13 residues. The germline CDR1 and CDR2 sequences are SGHRS and YFSETQ. V gave up 1 base and J gave up 4 bases, with 6 bases separating them. DNA for the CDR3: TGCGCCAGCAGCTTGCTAGGAAATCAGCCCCAGCATTTT. Its protein product is CASSLLGNQPQHF. Full variable domain (outside the CDR3, taken from reference TRBV5-1 and TRBJ1-5): KAGVTQTPRYLIKTRGQQVTLSCSPISGHRSVSWYQQTPGQGLQFLFEYFSETQRNKGNFPGRFSGRQFSNSRSEMNVSTLELGDSALYLCASSLLGNQPQHFGDGTRLSIL.

Here the CDR3 reads CASTDTQYF. The CDR3 bases are TGCGCCAGCACAGATACGCAGTATTTT. V and J are TRBV5-1 and TRBJ2-3, with D hard to call. V was pared by 6 bases and J by 4 bases, with 0 bases between. The CDR3 runs to 9 residues. Germline loops: CDR1 SGHRS, CDR2 YFSETQ.

The chain combines TRBV19 with TRBJ2-3; D is ambiguous. Germline CDR1 reads LNHDA; CDR2 reads SQIVND (reference sequence). Trimming left V 7 bases short and J 2 bases short, with 13 bases between. This CDR3 contains 14 residues. In DNA, the CDR3 is TGTGCCAGTAACCAAAGACTCTCCACAGATACGCAGTATTTT. Translated, it gives CASNQRLSTDTQYF.